The rows below give T cell receptor beta chains drawn from one sample of a study of beta chain features in type 1 diabetes. Data came from immunoSEQ multiplex PCR; TCRdb stores just in-frame clones and leaves some out. The sample yields 500,000 to 650,000 clones, roughly an eighth seen once. Sequencing input: naive CD4+ T cells from blood. The source of these receptors is a man aged 25 to 40 with type 1 diabetes. The CDR3 runs from the conserved cysteine through the conserved F or W. Fields, in order: J gene, V gene, clone size, D gene, CDR3 protein, CDR3 DNA. D genes are given only for firm matches. Where a row states a size, it is once, few, many or the class of an expanded clone; other rows omit it.

J gene: TRBJ2-1
V gene: TRBV2
clone size: few
D gene: TRBD2
CDR3 protein: CASSEHGLAANDEQFF
CDR3 DNA: TGTGCCAGCAGTGAACACGGACTAGCCGCGAACGATGAGCAGTTCTTC

J gene: TRBJ2-1
V gene: TRBV7-9
clone size: few
D gene: .
CDR3 protein: CASSLVTASGEQFF
CDR3 DNA: TGTGCCAGCAGCTTAGTTACTGCCTCGGGGGAGCAGTTCTTC

J gene: TRBJ2-2
V gene: TRBV7-3
clone size: .
D gene: .
CDR3 protein: CASSSRPNLNTGELFF
CDR3 DNA: TGTGCCAGCAGCTCTCGGCCCAATTTGAACACCGGGGAGCTGTTTTTT

J gene: TRBJ2-1
V gene: TRBV4-1
clone size: few
D gene: TRBD2
CDR3 protein: CASSQMGLASYNEQFF
CDR3 DNA: TGCGCCAGCAGCCAGATGGGACTAGCGAGCTACAATGAGCAGTTCTTC

J gene: TRBJ1-4
V gene: TRBV2
clone size: few
D gene: TRBD1
CDR3 protein: CASRDRGFDEKLFF
CDR3 DNA: TGTGCCAGCAGGGACAGGGGTTTCGATGAAAAACTGTTTTTT

J gene: TRBJ1-5
V gene: TRBV18
clone size: .
D gene: TRBD1
CDR3 protein: CASSRDEQGAGEPQHF
CDR3 DNA: TGTGCCAGCTCACGAGATGAGCAGGGGGCGGGGGAGCCCCAGCATTTT

J gene: TRBJ1-5
V gene: TRBV14
clone size: few
D gene: .
CDR3 protein: CASSQGPNQPQHF
CDR3 DNA: TGTGCCAGCAGCCAAGGGCCCAATCAGCCCCAGCATTTT

J gene: TRBJ1-3
V gene: TRBV29-1
clone size: few
D gene: .
CDR3 protein: CSVAFFGNTIYF
CDR3 DNA: TGCAGCGTTGCCTTTTTCGGAAACACCATATATTTT

J gene: TRBJ2-7
V gene: TRBV4-2
clone size: .
D gene: .
CDR3 protein: CASSQGARDDEQYF
CDR3 DNA: TGTGCCAGCAGCCAAGGGGCCAGAGACGACGAGCAGTACTTC

J gene: TRBJ1-1
V gene: TRBV6-5
clone size: few
D gene: .
CDR3 protein: CASRRTVDTEAFF
CDR3 DNA: TGTGCCAGCAGACGGACAGTTGACACTGAAGCTTTCTTT

J gene: TRBJ2-5
V gene: TRBV28
clone size: .
D gene: .
CDR3 protein: CAVLEGEHQETQYF
CDR3 DNA: TGTGCCGTCCTAGAGGGGGAACACCAAGAGACCCAGTACTTC

J gene: TRBJ1-4
V gene: TRBV2
clone size: .
D gene: .
CDR3 protein: CASSEARSNEKLFF
CDR3 DNA: TGTGCCAGCAGTGAAGCGCGCAGTAATGAAAAACTGTTTTTT

J gene: TRBJ1-1
V gene: TRBV20-1
clone size: few
D gene: .
CDR3 protein: CSATDITEAFF
CDR3 DNA: TGCAGTGCCACGGACATAACTGAAGCTTTCTTT

J gene: TRBJ2-3
V gene: TRBV5-1
clone size: .
D gene: TRBD2
CDR3 protein: CASSYGIAGSSTDTQYF
CDR3 DNA: TGCGCCAGCAGCTACGGTATAGCGGGTTCTAGCACAGATACGCAGTATTTT

J gene: TRBJ1-2
V gene: TRBV5-1
clone size: few
D gene: .
CDR3 protein: CASSLEGDGYGYTF
CDR3 DNA: TGCGCCAGCAGCTTGGAGGGGGACGGCTATGGCTACACCTTC

J gene: TRBJ1-2
V gene: TRBV2
clone size: .
D gene: .
CDR3 protein: CASSEGGRYSYTF
CDR3 DNA: TGTGCCAGCAGTGAGGGCGGACGCTATAGTTACACCTTC

J gene: TRBJ2-1
V gene: TRBV11-1
clone size: few
D gene: .
CDR3 protein: CASSLARSGSYNEQFF
CDR3 DNA: TGTGCCAGCAGCTTAGCGCGGTCGGGTTCCTACAATGAGCAGTTCTTC

J gene: TRBJ2-7
V gene: TRBV5-4
clone size: .
D gene: TRBD2
CDR3 protein: CASSQSGEEKQYF
CDR3 DNA: TGTGCCAGCAGCCAGAGCGGGGAGGAAAAGCAGTACTTC

J gene: TRBJ1-2
V gene: TRBV6-1
clone size: .
D gene: .
CDR3 protein: CASSDHYGYTF
CDR3 DNA: TGTGCCAGCAGTGATCACTATGGCTACACCTTC

J gene: TRBJ1-4
V gene: TRBV6-1
clone size: few
D gene: .
CDR3 protein: CASSEAPAAGFGEKLFF
CDR3 DNA: TGTGCCAGCAGTGAAGCGCCCGCAGCGGGCTTTGGTGAAAAACTGTTTTTT

J gene: TRBJ2-5
V gene: TRBV18
clone size: .
D gene: TRBD1
CDR3 protein: CASSKGQQETQYF
CDR3 DNA: TGTGCCAGCTCAAAGGGACAGCAAGAGACCCAGTACTTC

J gene: TRBJ2-7
V gene: TRBV19
clone size: .
D gene: .
CDR3 protein: CASSIDRNPATYEQYF
CDR3 DNA: TGTGCCAGTAGTATAGATAGGAACCCCGCGACCTACGAGCAGTACTTC

J gene: TRBJ2-1
V gene: TRBV2
clone size: few
D gene: TRBD2
CDR3 protein: CASSTQPGLAGTKQFF
CDR3 DNA: TGTGCCAGCAGTACTCAGCCGGGACTAGCGGGGACTAAGCAGTTCTTC

J gene: TRBJ1-2
V gene: TRBV5-1
clone size: .
D gene: TRBD1
CDR3 protein: CASSLSATGVGGYTF
CDR3 DNA: TGCGCCAGCAGCTTGAGCGCTACAGGGGTTGGAGGCTACACCTTC

J gene: TRBJ2-7
V gene: TRBV5-1
clone size: .
D gene: TRBD1
CDR3 protein: CASSPGTGVINEQYF
CDR3 DNA: TGCGCCAGCAGCCCCGGGACAGGGGTCATCAACGAGCAGTACTTC

J gene: TRBJ1-3
V gene: TRBV9
clone size: few
D gene: TRBD1
CDR3 protein: CASSTGQTSGNTIYF
CDR3 DNA: TGTGCCAGCAGCACGGGACAGACCTCTGGAAACACCATATATTTT

J gene: TRBJ2-5
V gene: TRBV5-6
clone size: few
D gene: .
CDR3 protein: CASSLDAGIYQETQYF
CDR3 DNA: TGTGCCAGCAGCTTGGATGCGGGTATATACCAAGAGACCCAGTACTTC

J gene: TRBJ2-5
V gene: TRBV5-1
clone size: few
D gene: .
CDR3 protein: CASSSSGSIETQYF
CDR3 DNA: TGCGCCAGCAGCTCTTCCGGGTCCATAGAGACCCAGTACTTC

J gene: TRBJ1-4
V gene: TRBV7-9
clone size: few
D gene: TRBD1
CDR3 protein: CASSARGRANEKLFF
CDR3 DNA: TGTGCCAGCAGCGCCAGGGGGCGGGCTAATGAAAAACTGTTTTTT

J gene: TRBJ2-1
V gene: TRBV19
clone size: .
D gene: TRBD1
CDR3 protein: CASSTEDRVDNEQFF
CDR3 DNA: TGTGCCAGTAGTACCGAGGACAGGGTAGACAATGAGCAGTTCTTC